The 21 T cell receptor beta chains presented below share a single source sample, sequenced in a study of blood T cells in healthy people across ages. Alongside a J-beta primer mix, a sample-barcoded 5' primer served in a second PCR lasting roughly 7 to 11 cycles. TCRdb itself ran the 5' RACE reads through MiXCR, one entry per CDR3 protein. The table shows around 990,000 distinct CDR3 sequences, with about 25% occurring only once. The sample also formed part of further work on T cells of mothers and their children.

Sequences were obtained from blood. These receptors originate from a girl aged 2-10 years in good health.

This clonotype has a handful of counts. V is TRBV29-1 and J is TRBJ1-1; the match to TRBD1 covers 9 bases. CDR3 size: 15 residues. The germline gives CDR1 SQVTM, CDR2 ANQGSEA. Losses at the gene ends were 4 bases for V and 9 bases for J; bases not matched to a gene: 15. The CDR3 region has the DNA TGCAGCGTTGCTTTTTTTGGGGGACAGGGAAATCAAGCTTTCTTT. Residues: CSVAFFGGQGNQAFF.

V gene TRBV6-5 combines with J gene TRBJ2-3, with 10 nucleotides matching TRBD2. With V trimmed by 0 bases and J by 2 bases, 5 bases remained unmatched. The germline V gene has CDR1 MNHEY and CDR2 SVGAGI. This CDR3 is 17 amino acids long. CDR3 region: CASSYSVAGGYTDTQYF. In DNA, the CDR3 is TGTGCCAGCAGTTACTCGGTAGCGGGAGGTTACACAGATACGCAGTATTTT.

CDR3 sequence (DNA): TGTGCCAGCAGCTTAGACGGGAACTCTGGAAACACCATATATTTT. Protein: CASSLDGNSGNTIYF. V gene TRBV11-2 combines with J gene TRBJ1-3; D is unresolved. The CDR3 totals 15 residues. Germline V lookup: CDR1 SGHAT, CDR2 FQNNGV. Trimming took 0 bases from V and 0 from J, leaving 6 bases between them.

The chain uses TRBV28 and TRBJ2-2; D uncertain. CDR1 and CDR2 (germline): MDHEN, SYDVKM. The V gene lost 2 bases and the J gene lost 0 bases, with 13 bases spanning the gap. This CDR3 has 17 residues. The CDR3, as DNA: TGTGCCAGCAGTTTAAGAGTCTCGTTGGCGAACACCGGGGAGCTGTTTTTT. It codes for CASSLRVSLANTGELFF. Full variable domain (remainder filled in from reference TRBV28 and TRBJ2-2): DVKVTQSSRYLVKRTGEKVFLECVQDMDHENMFWYRQDPGLGLRLIYFSYDVKMKEKGDIPEGYSVSREKKERFSLILESASTNQTSMYLCASSLRVSLANTGELFFGEGSRLTVL.

J is TRBJ2-4 and V is TRBV12-3 or TRBV12-4, with a weak D call TRBD2 (6 bases). The CDR3 runs 14 residues. V lost 5 bases to trimming and J lost 9 bases, with 17 bases between them. The CDR3 nucleotides are TGTGCCAGCAGTCCCTCTAATTGGGGAGGCATTCAGTACTTC. Amino acid sequence: CASSPSNWGGIQYF.

The chain has TRBV15 and TRBJ2-7, with D tentatively TRBD2 (5 bases). The DNA matches TRBJ2-5 better at its end, which makes the J call doubtful. In germline, CDR1 is LNHNV, CDR2 YYDKDF (reference sequence). The CDR3 loop spans 14 amino acids. As DNA, the CDR3 is TGTGCCACCAGCCGCGAAATGGGAGTGGAGACCCAGTACTTC. Its translation: CATSREMGVETQYF.

The chain is built from TRBV4-1 and TRBJ1-4; 11 bases fit TRBD1. The J segment lost 11 bases and the V segment lost 1 base, leaving 6 bases of the junction unmatched. The germline CDR1 and CDR2 sequences are MGHRA and YSYEKL. The CDR3 has 15 amino acids. The CDR3 protein is CASSQARDRGDKLFF. The DNA for the CDR3 is TGCGCCAGCAGCCAAGCTAGGGACAGGGGGGACAAACTGTTTTTT.

The chain recombines TRBV5-1 with TRBJ2-5; D might be TRBD1 or TRBD2, each matching 6 bases. Trimming left V 5 bases short and J 0 bases short, with 14 bases between. The V gene's germline CDR1 is SGHRS and CDR2 YFSETQ. The CDR3 has 15 residues. The CDR3 DNA reads as TGCGCCAGCAGTCATCGGGGGCTTAACCAAGAGACCCAGTACTTC. Its translation: CASSHRGLNQETQYF.

This clonotype was counted a few times. The chain couples TRBV2 to TRBJ2-6, with no clear D. The V gene's germline CDR1 is SNHLY and CDR2 FYNNEI. Deletions cut 4 bases from V and 0 bases from J, with 4 bases between. CDR3 length equals 14 residues. DNA of the CDR3: TGTGCCAGCAGTGCGTACTCTGGGGCCAACGTCCTGACTTTC. Translated: CASSAYSGANVLTF.

This clonotype was seen more than once but under ten times. This chain links TRBV29-1 with TRBJ2-1, with D possibly TRBD2 on 5 matching bases. Germline V gives CDR1 SQVTM, CDR2 ANQGSEA. This CDR3 has 11 amino acids. V was cut by 5 bases and J by 9 bases, with 11 bases left in between. The CDR3 here is CSVHQAAEQFF. As DNA, the CDR3 is TGCAGCGTTCACCAAGCGGCTGAGCAGTTCTTC.

V and J are TRBV9 and TRBJ2-5; no reliable D call. The CDR3 runs to 14 residues. V was shortened by 4 bases and J by 7 bases, with 17 bases between the two germline ends. CDR1 and CDR2 from the germline V gene are SGDLS and YYNGEE. This CDR3 reads CASSTYSDPRTQYF. DNA of the CDR3: TGTGCCAGCAGCACCTACTCCGACCCCCGGACCCAGTACTTC.

This clonotype was seen a handful of times. Sequence at one end of the junction differs from germline and may be a read error. The V call is TRBV7-7, the J call TRBJ2-5, with a weak D call TRBD2 (6 bases). There are 15 residues in the CDR3. Germline-derived CDR1 and CDR2 are SSHAT and FNYEAQ (reference sequence). CDR3 region: CASSLAVGSGETQYF. The CDR3 DNA follows: TGTGCTAGCAGCTTAGCGGTCGGCAGTGGAGAGACCCAGTACTTC.

This chain joins TRBV7-2 and TRBJ2-3; weak D call: TRBD1 (5 bases). The CDR3 is 14 amino acids. Trimming took 1 base from V and 4 from J, leaving 9 bases between them. CDR1 SGHTA and CDR2 FQGNSA come from the germline V gene. The CDR3 here is CASSLGPRADTQYF. CDR3 in DNA: TGTGCCAGCAGCTTAGGCCCCAGGGCAGATACGCAGTATTTT.

This clonotype turned up a few times. V gene TRBV20-1 combines with J gene TRBJ1-2, with D maybe TRBD1 (6 bases). From germline, CDR1 is DFQATT and CDR2 SNEGSKA (reference sequence). V was trimmed by 0 bases and J by 7 bases, leaving 12 bases between them. There are 13 residues in the CDR3. The CDR3 DNA follows: TGCAGTGCTAGAGATCATAGGGGGGCTGGCTACACCTTC. The encoded protein is CSARDHRGAGYTF.

This clonotype was counted a few times. The V and J genes are TRBV20-1 and TRBJ2-3; D might be TRBD2 (6 bases). CDR3 length equals 13 residues. The V end was cut by 4 bases, the J end by 3 bases, with 11 bases between. CDR1 is DFQATT and CDR2 is SNEGSKA in the germline V gene (reference sequence). CDR3 sequence: CSAIAVGTDTQYF. The DNA for the CDR3 is TGCAGTGCTATAGCGGTAGGGACAGATACGCAGTATTTT.

This clonotype was picked up a small number of times. The chain combines TRBV25-1 with TRBJ1-1; 8 nucleotides align to TRBD1. Germline assignment: CDR1 MGHDK and CDR2 SYGVNS. The ends lost 3 bases at V and 2 bases at J; junction bases unmatched: 11. The CDR3 length is 17 residues. The CDR3 coding sequence is TGTGCCAGCAGTGAGGGCAGGGGGCGTCCCAAAAACACTGAAGCTTTCTTT. It translates to CASSEGRGRPKNTEAFF.

This clonotype was picked up a small number of times. CDR3 sequence: CSARVLNTEAFF. The CDR3, as DNA: TGCAGTGCTAGAGTCTTGAACACTGAAGCTTTCTTT. The chain recombines TRBV20-1 with TRBJ1-1; D unresolved. V lost 1 base and J 0 bases, leaving 3 bases between the germline ends. The CDR3 extends over 12 amino acids. Germline V gene lookup returns CDR1 DFQATT and CDR2 SNEGSKA (reference sequence).

This clonotype appeared a few times. CDR3 nucleotides: TGTGCCATCAGCCAGGGACAAACTGAAGCTTTCTTT. It encodes CAISQGQTEAFF. This chain connects TRBV10-3 to TRBJ1-1; D possibly corresponds to TRBD1 (6 bases). The V gene lost 6 bases and the J gene lost 5 bases, with 10 bases spanning the gap. The CDR3 extends over 12 amino acids. Germline loops: CDR1 ENHRY, CDR2 SYGVKD.

This clonotype was observed a few times. The chain joins TRBV5-1 to TRBJ2-7; TRBD1 matches at 8 bases. Germline V CDR1 and CDR2: SGHRS, YFSETQ. The CDR3 extends over 16 amino acids. V lost 1 base, J lost 3 bases, and 9 bases stayed unmatched. Here the CDR3 DNA reads TGCGCCAGCAGCTTGTGGCCTGAGACAGGGGTCTACGAGCAGTACTTC. This sequence encodes CASSLWPETGVYEQYF.

The CDR3: CAISGLAGQADTQYF. The DNA of the CDR3 is TGTGCCATCAGTGGACTAGCGGGGCAAGCAGATACGCAGTATTTT. V is TRBV10-3 and J is TRBJ2-3, with 11 positions matching TRBD2. The ends lost 4 bases at V and 4 bases at J; junction bases unmatched: 4. Germline V gene lookup returns CDR1 ENHRY and CDR2 SYGVKD. The CDR3 is 15 residues long.

This clonotype showed up many times. The V call is TRBV28, the J call TRBJ2-7; 10 bases are a match to TRBD2. The CDR3 extends over 14 amino acids. Trimming removed 11 bases from V and 6 bases from J; junction bases left unmatched: 13. CDR1 is MDHEN, CDR2 SYDVKM, per germline. The CDR3 nucleotides read TGTGCCTCCTCCGACTTAGCGGGAGGTCGCGAGCAGTACTTC. The encoded protein is CASSDLAGGREQYF.